The 21 T cell receptor beta chains below come from one sample, sequenced in a study of spatial heterogeneity in lung cancer. TCRdb reprocessed the 5' RACE reads via MiXCR and lists one record per CDR3 protein. The sample data list approximately 71 distinct CDR3 sequences. The time point here: sample taken at primary tumor resection. Sequencing used normal lung tissue next to the tumor, obtained at surgery. These receptors originate from a male donor with early-stage non-small cell lung cancer.

As to this clonotype: Because the library targeted alpha chains, this beta chain is an off-target read whose size means little. The chain combines TRBV20-1 with TRBJ2-7, with 8 bases matching TRBD2. This CDR3 is 12 amino acids long. Looked up from germline, CDR1 is DFQATT and CDR2 is SNEGSKA (reference sequence). Trimming cost V 5 bases and J 4 bases; bases outside gene matches: 4. Here the CDR3 DNA reads TGCAGTGCTCCGACGGGGGGGTACGAGCAGTACTTC. Encoded protein: CSAPTGGYEQYF.

Of note for this clonotype: This beta chain was picked up by a library intended for alpha chains and is off target, so its count carries little meaning. The chain has TRBV7-6 and TRBJ2-4; D is tentatively TRBD1 or TRBD2 (5 bases each). CDR1 and CDR2 (germline): SGHVS, FNYEAQ. This CDR3 spans 17 amino acids. Trimming stripped 3 bases from V and 0 bases from J, with 15 bases between. This CDR3 reads CASSFLSGDLAKNIQYF. CDR3 DNA sequence: TGTGCCAGCAGCTTCCTCAGTGGGGACCTAGCCAAAAACATTCAGTACTTC.

This clonotype was observed a handful of times. For a library built for alpha chains, this beta chain is a stray read; little rests on its size. This chain links TRBV7-9 with TRBJ2-7; 7 positions agree with TRBD2. CDR1 is SEHNR and CDR2 is FQNEAQ in the germline V gene (reference sequence). The junction had 11 bases not matched to a gene; V was cut back by 5 bases and J by 4 bases. This CDR3 region has 15 residues. This CDR3 reads CASSPREGGVYEQYF. In DNA, the CDR3 is TGTGCCAGCAGCCCCAGAGAGGGAGGGGTGTACGAGCAGTACTTC.

By share, this clonotype counts as hyperexpanded. A library prepared for alpha chains yielded this beta chain as an off-target read; its size is of little meaning. V usage is TRBV6-5 and J usage is TRBJ2-7, with 9 positions matching TRBD2. The CDR3 is 15 residues long. CDR1 is MNHEY, CDR2 SVGAGI, per germline. V gave up 2 bases and J gave up 6 bases; unmatched junction bases: 8. In nucleotides, the CDR3 is TGTGCCAGCAGTTACGGCGGGGGGGCCGGCGGCGAGCAGTACTTC. It encodes CASSYGGGAGGEQYF.

To note about this clonotype: This beta chain slipped into a library made for alpha chains as a stray read, so its size is not meaningful. The CDR3 is CASSIAGGTDTQYF. The CDR3 DNA reads TGTGCCAGTAGTATCGCGGGAGGCACAGATACGCAGTATTTT. The chain employs TRBV19 and TRBJ2-3, with 7 bases fitting TRBD2. V lost 3 bases to trimming and J lost 1 base; unmatched junction nucleotides: 1. The length of the CDR3 is 14 residues. Germline V gene sequence: CDR1 LNHDA, CDR2 SQIVND (reference sequence). The variable domain in full, with the rest retrieved from reference TRBV19 and TRBJ2-3, is DGGITQSPKYLFRKEGQNVTLSCEQNLNHDAMYWYRQDPGQGLRLIYYSQIVNDFQKGDIAEGYSVSREKKESFPLTVTSAQKNPTAFYLCASSIAGGTDTQYFGPGTRLTVL.

Sample share makes this clonotype hyperexpanded (1% or more). Since the library was made to target alpha chains, this beta chain is a stray read and its abundance is not meaningful. The J gene is TRBJ2-3, the V gene TRBV2, with 10 bases aligning to TRBD2. J lost 0 bases, V lost 1 base, and 1 base had no gene match. Per germline, CDR1 SNHLY and CDR2 FYNNEI. This CDR3 is built from 16 residues. The CDR3, as DNA: TGTGCCAGCAGTGAAGGGACTAGCGGTAGCACAGATACGCAGTATTTT. Amino acids: CASSEGTSGSTDTQYF.

On this clonotype: The size of this beta chain means little, since it is a stray read in a library made for alpha chains. V is TRBV12-3 or TRBV12-4 and J is TRBJ2-5; D is possibly TRBD1 or TRBD2 (5 bases each). The CDR3 is 14 residues long. The germline V and J ends were trimmed by 1 base and 4 bases, with 10 bases remaining between them. This CDR3 is CASSLETGGETQYF. The DNA for the CDR3 is TGTGCCAGCAGTTTAGAGACTGGGGGAGAGACCCAGTACTTC.

In its sample, this clonotype was seen a few times. A library prepared for alpha chains yielded this beta chain as an off-target read; its size is of little meaning. V usage is TRBV5-6 and J usage is TRBJ2-5, with TRBD1 as a possible D gene (8 bases). The length of the CDR3 is 15 residues. Trimming pared 6 bases from V and 5 bases from J, leaving 20 bases between. Germline values: CDR1 SGHDT, CDR2 YYEEEE. The CDR3 spells CASTHRGEGVETQYF. DNA for the CDR3: TGTGCCAGCACCCACAGGGGGGAGGGCGTCGAGACCCAGTACTTC.

For this clonotype: This beta chain appears as a stray read in a library generated for alpha chains; its size is not informative. This chain joins TRBV5-1 and TRBJ2-1; 7 bases align to TRBD1. CDR3 length equals 16 residues. Germline lookup yields CDR1 SGHRS and CDR2 YFSETQ. Unmatched junction bases numbered 10, after V lost 3 bases and J lost 4 bases. CDR3 DNA: TGCGCCAGCAGCTCGGGACAGATAAGAGAGTACAATGAGCAGTTCTTC. This codes for CASSSGQIREYNEQFF.

Concerning this clonotype itself: The library was designed around alpha chains, so this beta chain is a stray read whose abundance carries little weight. The chain recombines TRBV10-3 with TRBJ1-1, with no clear D. With 2 bases removed from V and 4 bases from J, the gap between germline ends came to 8 bases. The CDR3 consists of 13 residues. Per the germline V gene, CDR1 is ENHRY and CDR2 is SYGVKD. The CDR3 region has the DNA TGTGCCATCAGTGAGCAGCGGGGCACTGAAGCTTTCTTT. It codes for CAISEQRGTEAFF.

Notes on this clonotype: This beta chain came through as a stray read in a library set up for alpha chains, and its size says little. The chain carries TRBV5-1 and TRBJ2-2; D possibly matches TRBD1 or TRBD2 (5 bases each). V lost 2 bases and J 6 bases, leaving 11 bases between the germline ends. Germline CDR1 SGHRS, CDR2 YFSETQ. This CDR3 comprises 14 residues. The CDR3 region has the DNA TGCGCCAGCAGCTTTACGGGGCTCCCCGGGGAGCTGTTTTTT. This encodes CASSFTGLPGELFF.

Concerning this clonotype: Since it is a stray read in a library aimed at alpha chains, this beta chain has a size that is not meaningful. The V gene is TRBV6-2 or TRBV6-3, the J gene TRBJ2-1; D is perhaps TRBD1 (5 bases). V was trimmed by 2 bases and J by 8 bases, leaving 10 bases between them. The CDR3 contains 13 residues. Germline CDR1 is MNHEY and CDR2 is SVGEGT. CDR3 nucleotides: TGTGCCAGCAGTTACGGGGCCGAGTATGAGCAGTTCTTC. Encoded protein: CASSYGAEYEQFF.

About this clonotype: The library was built for alpha chains, so this beta chain is an off-target read and its size means little. This chain uses TRBV12-3 or TRBV12-4 with TRBJ2-4; tentative D call: TRBD2 (6 bases). There are 15 residues in the CDR3. Between the trimmed V and J ends, which lost 1 base and 11 bases, there was a span of 18 bases. The CDR3 is CASSLGGLQGGVQYF. The CDR3 DNA is TGTGCCAGCAGTTTAGGGGGACTCCAGGGTGGCGTTCAGTACTTC.

Remarks on this clonotype: This beta chain is an unintended read in a library built for alpha chains; its size means little. The genes are TRBV7-9 and TRBJ2-1; D remains ambiguous. Germline V gives CDR1 SEHNR, CDR2 FQNEAQ (reference sequence). Trimming left V 2 bases short and J 7 bases short, with 6 bases between. This CDR3 has 12 residues. As DNA, the CDR3 is TGTGCCAGCAGCTTAAGGTTAAATGAGCAGTTCTTC. As protein: CASSLRLNEQFF. Filled out from reference TRBV7-9 and TRBJ2-1, the complete variable domain reads DTGVSQNPRHKITKRGQNVTFRCDPISEHNRLYWYRQTLGQGPEFLTYFQNEAQLEKSRLLSDRFSAERPKGSFSTLEIQRTEQGDSAMYLCASSLRLNEQFFGPGTRLTVL.

Turning to this clonotype: In a library made to pick up alpha chains, this beta chain is a stray read with a size that means little. The rearrangement joins TRBV20-1 to TRBJ2-2; 8 bases line up with TRBD2. Trimming at V came to 7 bases and at J to 6 bases, leaving 7 bases not matched to a gene. The CDR3 covers 13 residues. Germline CDR1 is DFQATT and CDR2 is SNEGSKA (reference sequence). The CDR3 DNA sequence: TGCAGTGTCCTGACTAGCGAGGCCGGGGAGCTGTTTTTT. Translating it yields CSVLTSEAGELFF.

Note on this clonotype: Since the library was made to target alpha chains, this beta chain is a stray read and its abundance is not meaningful. The chain couples TRBV23-1 to TRBJ2-5; D possibly uses TRBD1 or TRBD2 (5 bases each). TRBV23-1 is sorted into the ORF group, with uncertain function. The CDR3 is 15 residues long. Trimming pared 0 bases from V and 3 bases from J, leaving 11 bases between. CDR3 bases: TGCGCCAGCAGTCAATCGGGACGCCGGGAAGAGACCCAGTACTTC. It specifies CASSQSGRREETQYF.

By sample share, this clonotype is hyperexpanded (1% or more). This beta chain is off target for a library built for alpha chains, so its abundance means little. The V gene is TRBV7-2, the J gene TRBJ2-5; a weak D match, TRBD2 (6 bases). Trimming cost V 7 bases and J 5 bases, with 11 bases left between them. The germline gives CDR1 SGHTA, CDR2 FQGNSA. The CDR3 spans 12 residues. CDR3 residues: CASTSGRETQYF. In DNA form, the CDR3 reads TGTGCCAGCACATCTGGGAGGGAGACCCAGTACTTC.

Remarks on this clonotype: This beta chain lies outside the target of a library built for alpha chains; its clone size means little. The gene calls are TRBV6-2 or TRBV6-3 and TRBJ2-7; D is ambiguous. Trimming pared 2 bases from V and 4 bases from J, leaving 9 bases between. The CDR3 runs 13 residues. CDR1 is MNHEY, CDR2 SVGEGT, per germline. As DNA, the CDR3 is TGTGCCAGCAGTTACGGGGTTGAATACGAGCAGTACTTC. Its translation is CASSYGVEYEQYF.

On this clonotype: This beta chain is an off-target read within a library intended for alpha chains, so its frequency means little. The rearrangement uses TRBV11-1 and TRBJ2-1; D not resolved. Trimming removed 1 base at V and 2 bases at J, with 12 bases between. From germline, CDR1 is SGHAT and CDR2 FQDESV (reference sequence). The CDR3 length is 16 residues. The CDR3 DNA reads TGTGCCAGCAGCTTAGAATCTGGCGGAGCCTACAATGAGCAGTTCTTC. It is translated as CASSLESGGAYNEQFF.

This clonotype has just one count. This beta chain is a stray read from a library made for alpha chains; its abundance is not meaningful. The gene calls are TRBV24-1 and TRBJ2-1; no reliable D call. The CDR3 covers 14 residues. V was trimmed by 1 base and J by 1 base, leaving 4 bases between them. Germline CDR1 reads KGHDR; CDR2 reads SFDVKD. CDR3 coding DNA: TGTGCCACCAGTGATTTCAGTTCCTACAATGAGCAGTTCTTC. This codes for CATSDFSSYNEQFF.

This clonotype is categorized as hyperexpanded. A library made for alpha chains picked up this beta chain off target, so its size means little. The chain links TRBV30 to TRBJ2-1; tentatively, D is TRBD1 (6 bases). Deletions cut 5 bases from V and 6 bases from J, with 11 bases between. The CDR3 is 12 residues long. CDR1 and CDR2 from the germline V gene are GTSNPN and SVGIG (reference sequence). The CDR3 loop is CAWGTGPNEQFF. For the CDR3, the DNA is TGTGCCTGGGGAACAGGGCCCAATGAGCAGTTCTTC.